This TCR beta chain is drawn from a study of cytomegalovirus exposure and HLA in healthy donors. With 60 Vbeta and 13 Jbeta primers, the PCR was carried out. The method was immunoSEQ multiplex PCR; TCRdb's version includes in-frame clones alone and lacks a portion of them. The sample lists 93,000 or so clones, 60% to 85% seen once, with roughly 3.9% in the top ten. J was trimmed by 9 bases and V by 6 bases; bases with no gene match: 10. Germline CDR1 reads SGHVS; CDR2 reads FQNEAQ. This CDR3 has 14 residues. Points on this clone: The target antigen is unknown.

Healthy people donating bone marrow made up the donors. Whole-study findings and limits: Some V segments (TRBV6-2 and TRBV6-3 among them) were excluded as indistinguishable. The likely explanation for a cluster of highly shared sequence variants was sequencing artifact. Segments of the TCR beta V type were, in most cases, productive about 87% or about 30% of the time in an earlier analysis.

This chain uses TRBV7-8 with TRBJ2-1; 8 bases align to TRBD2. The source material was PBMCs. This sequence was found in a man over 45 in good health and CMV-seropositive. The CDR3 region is CASRPGTRSGEQFF. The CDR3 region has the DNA TGTGCCAGCAGGCCCGGGACTAGATCTGGTGAGCAGTTCTTC. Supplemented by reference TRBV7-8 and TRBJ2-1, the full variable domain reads GAGVSQSPRYKVAKRGQDVALRCDPISGHVSLFWYQQALGQGPEFLTYFQNEAQLDKSGLPSDRFFAERPEGSVSTLKIQRTQQEDSAVYLCASRPGTRSGEQFFGPGTRLTVL.